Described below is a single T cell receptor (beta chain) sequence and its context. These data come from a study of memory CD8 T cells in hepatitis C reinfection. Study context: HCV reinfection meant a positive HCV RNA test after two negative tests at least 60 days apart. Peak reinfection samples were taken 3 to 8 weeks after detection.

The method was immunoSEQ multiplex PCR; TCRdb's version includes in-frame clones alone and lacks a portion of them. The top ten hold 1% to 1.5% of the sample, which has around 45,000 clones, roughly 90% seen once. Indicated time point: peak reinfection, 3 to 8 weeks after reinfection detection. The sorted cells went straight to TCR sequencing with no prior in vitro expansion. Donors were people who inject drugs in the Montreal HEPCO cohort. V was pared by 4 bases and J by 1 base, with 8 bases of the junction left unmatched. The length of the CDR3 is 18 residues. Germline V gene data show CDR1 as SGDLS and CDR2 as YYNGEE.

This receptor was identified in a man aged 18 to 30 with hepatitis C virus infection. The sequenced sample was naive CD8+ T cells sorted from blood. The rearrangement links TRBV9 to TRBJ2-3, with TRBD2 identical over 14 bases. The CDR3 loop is CASSNSPGLAGGTDTQYF. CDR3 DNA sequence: TGTGCCAGCAGCAACTCTCCGGGACTAGCGGGAGGCACAGATACGCAGTATTTT.